The 30 T cell receptor beta chains below were found in one sample sequenced in a study of cytomegalovirus exposure and HLA in healthy donors. With 60 Vbeta and 13 Jbeta primers, the PCR was carried out. Repertoires were generated with immunoSEQ multiplex PCR, while TCRdb's copy carries only in-frame clones and drops some. The table lists about 160,000 clones. Sequenced material: PBMCs. The receptors originated from a man between 25 and 39 years old in good health and CMV-seronegative.

The V gene is TRBV2, the J gene TRBJ1-1, with D unclear. This CDR3 has 13 amino acids. Between the trimmed V and J ends, which lost 4 bases and 1 base, there was a span of 7 bases. The germline V gene has CDR1 SNHLY and CDR2 FYNNEI. The CDR3 nucleotides are TGTGCCAGCAGTGTAAACGGGAACACTGAAGCTTTCTTT. This encodes CASSVNGNTEAFF.

The V and J genes are TRBV5-1 and TRBJ2-5; 9 positions match TRBD1. The CDR3 contains 14 residues. J was trimmed by 4 bases and V by 4 bases; bases with no gene match: 5. Germline V gives CDR1 SGHRS, CDR2 YFSETQ. The CDR3 loop reads CASSGTGGAETQYF. CDR3 DNA: TGCGCCAGCAGCGGAACAGGGGGCGCAGAGACCCAGTACTTC.

The chain is built from TRBV27 and TRBJ2-5; 8 positions agree with TRBD2. The ends lost 6 bases at V and 4 bases at J; junction bases unmatched: 10. This CDR3 has 15 residues. CDR1 and CDR2 (germline): MNHEY, SMNVEV (reference sequence). This CDR3 reads CASSPGGAGRETQYF. The CDR3 DNA sequence: TGTGCCAGCAGCCCGGGAGGGGCAGGGAGAGAGACCCAGTACTTC.

The V call is TRBV28, the J call TRBJ2-1, with TRBD2 identical over 11 bases. Per germline, CDR1 MDHEN and CDR2 SYDVKM. With V trimmed by 8 bases and J by 3 bases, 3 bases remained unmatched. CDR3 length: 14 amino acids. DNA for the CDR3: TGTGCCAGCTATACTAGCGGGAGCTACAATGAGCAGTTCTTC. This codes for CASYTSGSYNEQFF.

The CDR3 nucleotides read TGTGCCAGTAGTCTACGGACAGGGGGCGGGGAGCTGTTTTTT. Translating it yields CASSLRTGGGELFF. The chain uses TRBV19 and TRBJ2-2, with 10 positions matching TRBD1. Trimming cost V 5 bases and J 7 bases; bases outside gene matches: 4. Germline loops: CDR1 LNHDA, CDR2 SQIVND (reference sequence). The CDR3 covers 14 residues.

The V and J genes are TRBV6-1 and TRBJ2-5; D might be TRBD2 (5 bases). The germline V and J ends were trimmed by 8 bases and 3 bases, with 16 bases remaining between them. Germline lookup yields CDR1 MNHNS and CDR2 SASEGT. CDR3 length: 14 amino acids. CDR3 sequence (DNA): TGTGCCAGCTTATCTGGGGAGATTAAAGAGACCCAGTACTTC. It is translated as CASLSGEIKETQYF.

The gene calls are TRBV5-1 and TRBJ1-2; no clear D. Germline loops: CDR1 SGHRS, CDR2 YFSETQ. The CDR3 has 15 amino acids. V was shortened by 4 bases and J by 2 bases, with 15 bases between the two germline ends. This CDR3 is CASSPHFQSNYGYTF. In DNA form, the CDR3 reads TGCGCCAGCAGCCCCCACTTCCAATCAAACTATGGCTACACCTTC.

V and J are TRBV28 and TRBJ2-1; possibly TRBD1 for D (6 bases). Per the germline V gene, CDR1 is MDHEN and CDR2 is SYDVKM. The CDR3 totals 14 residues. V lost 4 bases, J lost 2 bases, and 9 bases lay in between. In DNA form, the CDR3 reads TGTGCCAGCAGTTCCCGGGACACCTACAATGAGCAGTTCTTC. Encoded protein: CASSSRDTYNEQFF.

This chain links TRBV19 with TRBJ1-5; tentative D call: TRBD1 (6 bases). From germline, CDR1 is LNHDA and CDR2 SQIVND (reference sequence). Deletions cut 8 bases from V and 5 bases from J, with 19 bases between. The CDR3 consists of 15 residues. This CDR3 reads CASGQQSGAYQPQHF. The CDR3 nucleotides are TGTGCCAGTGGCCAACAATCAGGGGCATATCAGCCCCAGCATTTT.

The chain links TRBV13 to TRBJ1-2, with D tentatively TRBD1 (6 bases). Germline V gene data show CDR1 as PRHDT and CDR2 as FYEKMQ (reference sequence). Trimming cost V 1 base and J 8 bases, with 17 bases left between them. The CDR3 is 15 amino acids. The CDR3, as DNA: TGTGCCAGCAGCTTAGACGACAGGACCCTCCAAGGCTACACCTTC. This encodes CASSLDDRTLQGYTF.

The J gene is TRBJ2-7, the V gene TRBV12-5, with TRBD1 identical over 7 bases. CDR3 size: 15 residues. Germline-derived CDR1 and CDR2 are LGHNT and FRNRAP. V lost 6 bases and J lost 1; bases outside the gene matches: 9. CDR3 amino acids: CASGPPSTGSYEQYF. The CDR3 region has the DNA TGTGCTAGTGGCCCCCCCTCGACAGGGTCCTACGAGCAGTACTTC.

This chain joins TRBV2 and TRBJ1-1; no firm D call. This CDR3 is 11 amino acids long. The germline V gene encodes CDR1 SNHLY and CDR2 FYNNEI. V was pared by 5 bases and J by 3 bases, with 4 bases between. The CDR3 region is CASSLYTEAFF. CDR3 bases: TGTGCCAGCAGTTTATACACTGAAGCTTTCTTT.

This sequence joins TRBV9 and TRBJ2-3, with 14 bases identical to TRBD2. The CDR3 runs 17 residues. In germline, CDR1 is SGDLS, CDR2 YYNGEE. The V segment lost 4 bases and the J segment 6 bases; nucleotides outside the gene matches: 10. CDR3 sequence reads: CASSLTTSGRASDTQYF. The CDR3, as DNA: TGTGCCAGCAGCTTAACGACTAGCGGGAGGGCCTCGGATACGCAGTATTTT.

The chain recombines TRBV12-5 with TRBJ2-5; D is unclear. Germline assignment: CDR1 LGHNT and CDR2 FRNRAP. V was shortened by 1 base and J by 5 bases, with 5 bases between the two germline ends. The CDR3 is made up of 12 amino acids. This CDR3 reads CASGLAPETQYF. The CDR3, as DNA: TGTGCTAGTGGTTTGGCCCCGGAGACCCAGTACTTC.

The chain couples TRBV28 to TRBJ1-2; 10 bases are shared with TRBD1. CDR3 size: 15 residues. CDR1 MDHEN and CDR2 SYDVKM come from the germline V gene. V gave up 5 bases and J gave up 4 bases; unmatched junction bases: 7. The CDR3 nucleotides read TGTGCCAGCAGTACACCGGGACAGGGGACCTATGGCTACACCTTC. Amino acid sequence: CASSTPGQGTYGYTF.

This chain connects TRBV29-1 to TRBJ1-1, with TRBD1 as a possible D gene (5 bases). Germline V lookup: CDR1 SQVTM, CDR2 ANQGSEA. V was cut by 6 bases and J by 0 bases, with 8 bases left in between. This CDR3 region has 12 residues. CDR3 sequence: CSVRQLNTEAFF. The CDR3 DNA reads as TGCAGCGTCCGACAGCTGAACACTGAAGCTTTCTTT.

The chain employs TRBV7-2 and TRBJ2-3; TRBD2 matches at 13 bases. The CDR3 sequence is 16 residues long. V lost 3 bases, J lost 7 bases, and 7 bases stayed unmatched. Germline V gives CDR1 SGHTA, CDR2 FQGNSA. CDR3 sequence: CASSFRLAGGPNTQYF. The CDR3 nucleotides are TGTGCCAGCAGCTTCCGACTAGCGGGGGGACCAAATACGCAGTATTTT.

The V gene is TRBV29-1, the J gene TRBJ2-3; 10 bases align to TRBD2. The V gene end was trimmed by 6 bases and the J gene end by 2 bases; junction bases not matched to a gene: 8. This CDR3 comprises 15 residues. Germline V lookup: CDR1 SQVTM, CDR2 ANQGSEA. CDR3 loop: CSVGGTSGITDTQYF. The CDR3 DNA follows: TGCAGCGTGGGCGGTACTAGCGGGATCACAGATACGCAGTATTTT.

This chain uses TRBV21-1 with TRBJ2-1; the table assigns TRBD1, which was not confirmed against the DNA. TRBV21-1 is listed as a pseudogene. This CDR3 comprises 13 residues. The CDR3 loop reads CASSGLDREVQFF. CDR3 bases: TGTGCCAGCAGCGGGTTGGACAGGGAGGTGCAGTTCTTC.

V usage is TRBV27 and J usage is TRBJ2-1; 8 nucleotides agree with TRBD1. CDR1 MNHEY and CDR2 SMNVEV come from the germline V gene (reference sequence). The length of the CDR3 is 13 residues. V gave up 6 bases and J gave up 4 bases; unmatched junction bases: 2. This CDR3 is CASSRQGYNEQFF. CDR3 in DNA: TGTGCCAGCAGCCGACAGGGGTACAATGAGCAGTTCTTC.

V usage is TRBV4-2 and J usage is TRBJ2-6; 12 bases agree with TRBD1. The CDR3 is 19 residues long. Germline V CDR1 and CDR2: LGHNA, YNFKEQ. V gave up 5 bases and J gave up 0 bases; unmatched junction bases: 8. CDR3 region: CASSAPGQGASSGANVLTF. The CDR3 DNA is TGTGCCAGCAGCGCGCCGGGACAGGGGGCCAGCTCTGGGGCCAACGTCCTGACTTTC.

CDR3 sequence: CASSPPGWYEQYF. For the CDR3, the DNA is TGTGCCAGCAGCCCCCCGGGGTGGTACGAGCAGTACTTC. The V call is TRBV21-1, the J call TRBJ2-7; the table gives TRBD2 as D, unverified against the DNA. TRBV21-1 is described as a pseudogene. The length of the CDR3 is 13 residues.

The rearrangement links TRBV19 to TRBJ1-1, with 8 bases that match TRBD1. Germline V gene sequence: CDR1 LNHDA, CDR2 SQIVND (reference sequence). J lost 1 base, V lost 8 bases, and 3 bases had no gene match. CDR3 length equals 13 residues. CDR3 DNA sequence: TGTGCCAGTGGACAGGGCCGGAACACTGAAGCTTTCTTT. Amino acid sequence: CASGQGRNTEAFF. Looking up the rest from reference TRBV19 and TRBJ1-1 gives the full variable domain: DGGITQSPKYLFRKEGQNVTLSCEQNLNHDAMYWYRQDPGQGLRLIYYSQIVNDFQKGDIAEGYSVSREKKESFPLTVTSAQKNPTAFYLCASGQGRNTEAFFGQGTRLTVV.

The genes are TRBV11-1 and TRBJ2-7; 8 nucleotides align to TRBD2. There are 15 residues in the CDR3. CDR1 is SGHAT, CDR2 FQDESV, per germline (reference sequence). J gave up 5 bases and V 5 bases, and 11 bases lay outside the gene matches. The CDR3 loop is CASSPPPRGENEQYF. The CDR3 DNA follows: TGTGCCAGCAGCCCACCCCCGCGGGGGGAAAACGAGCAGTACTTC.

J is TRBJ2-1 and V is TRBV29-1; 12 nucleotides match TRBD2. V was pared by 5 bases and J by 6 bases, with 8 bases of the junction left unmatched. Germline CDR1 and CDR2: SQVTM and ANQGSEA. The CDR3 totals 15 residues. The CDR3 loop reads CSVLGLAGTGNEQFF. The CDR3 region has the DNA TGCAGCGTTTTAGGACTAGCGGGAACGGGCAATGAGCAGTTCTTC.

V is TRBV15 and J is TRBJ2-1; D is possibly TRBD2 (5 bases). CDR3 length: 13 residues. Deletions cut 0 bases from V and 10 bases from J, with 10 bases between. The germline V gene has CDR1 LNHNV and CDR2 YYDKDF (reference sequence). The CDR3 sequence: CATSRDLASEQFF. The CDR3 coding sequence is TGTGCCACCAGCAGAGATCTGGCTAGCGAGCAGTTCTTC.

This chain uses TRBV7-2 with TRBJ1-5; 8 nucleotides line up with TRBD1. Germline V gene lookup returns CDR1 SGHTA and CDR2 FQGNSA. This CDR3 spans 16 amino acids. J was trimmed by 7 bases and V by 5 bases; bases with no gene match: 13. The CDR3, as DNA: TGTGCCAGCAGCACCATAGGGACAGGAGAGAGACAGCCCCAGCATTTT. Its translation: CASSTIGTGERQPQHF.

The chain recombines TRBV7-9 with TRBJ2-1; 9 nucleotides agree with TRBD1. CDR3 length equals 16 residues. CDR1 is SEHNR, CDR2 FQNEAQ, per germline (reference sequence). After removal of 1 base from V and 8 bases from J, the junction contained 9 bases not matched to a gene. CDR3: CASSLGPGQGDHEQFF. In DNA, the CDR3 is TGTGCCAGCAGCTTAGGACCGGGACAGGGAGACCATGAGCAGTTCTTC.

The chain has TRBV18 and TRBJ2-1; 10 positions match TRBD2. The germline CDR1 and CDR2 sequences are KGHSH and LQKENI. The CDR3 totals 15 residues. V lost 6 bases and J lost 7; bases outside the gene matches: 9. CDR3 residues: CASSPSGRSGNEQFF. The CDR3 region has the DNA TGTGCCAGCTCCCCTAGCGGGAGATCTGGGAATGAGCAGTTCTTC.

CDR3 nucleotides: TGTGCCAGCAGTCCACTAGCGGGCTCCTACAATGAGCAGTTCTTC. Protein sequence: CASSPLAGSYNEQFF. The chain recombines TRBV6-4 with TRBJ2-1, with TRBD2 identical over 9 bases. Trimming at V came to 5 bases and at J to 0 bases, leaving 2 bases not matched to a gene. The CDR3 is 15 residues long. Germline V gene sequence: CDR1 MRHNA, CDR2 SNTAGT.